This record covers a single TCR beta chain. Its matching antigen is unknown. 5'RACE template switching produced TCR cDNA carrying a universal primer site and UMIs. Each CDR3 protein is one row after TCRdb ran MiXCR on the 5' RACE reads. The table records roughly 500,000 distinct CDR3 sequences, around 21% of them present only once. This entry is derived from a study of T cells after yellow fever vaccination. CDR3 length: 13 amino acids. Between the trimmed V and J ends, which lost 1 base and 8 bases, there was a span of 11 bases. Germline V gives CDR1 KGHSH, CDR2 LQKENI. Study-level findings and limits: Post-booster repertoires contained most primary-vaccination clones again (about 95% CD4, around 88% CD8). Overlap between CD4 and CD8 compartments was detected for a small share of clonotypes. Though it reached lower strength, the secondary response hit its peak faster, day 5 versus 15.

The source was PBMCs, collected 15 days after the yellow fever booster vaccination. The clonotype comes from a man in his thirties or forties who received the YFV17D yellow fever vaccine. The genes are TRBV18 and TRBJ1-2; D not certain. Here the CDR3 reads CASSPQGSEGYTF. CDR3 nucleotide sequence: TGTGCCAGCTCACCACAGGGAAGTGAGGGCTACACCTTC. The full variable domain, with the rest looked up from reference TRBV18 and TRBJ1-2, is NAGVMQNPRHLVRRRGQEARLRCSPMKGHSHVYWYRQLPEEGLKFMVYLQKENIIDESGMPKERFSAEFPKEGPSILRIQQVVRGDSAAYFCASSPQGSEGYTFGSGTRLTVV.